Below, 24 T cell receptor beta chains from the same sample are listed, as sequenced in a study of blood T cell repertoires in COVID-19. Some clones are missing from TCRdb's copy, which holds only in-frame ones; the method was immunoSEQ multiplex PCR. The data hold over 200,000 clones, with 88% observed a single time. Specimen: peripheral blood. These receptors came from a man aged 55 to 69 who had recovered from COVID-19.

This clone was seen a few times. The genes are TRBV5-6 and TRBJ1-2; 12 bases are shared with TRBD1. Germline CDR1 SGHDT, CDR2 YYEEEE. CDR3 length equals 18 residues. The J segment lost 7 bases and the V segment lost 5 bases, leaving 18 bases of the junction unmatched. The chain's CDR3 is CASRKAGQGATGQGGYTF. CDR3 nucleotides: TGTGCCAGCAGAAAAGCGGGACAGGGGGCGACTGGCCAGGGTGGCTACACCTTC.

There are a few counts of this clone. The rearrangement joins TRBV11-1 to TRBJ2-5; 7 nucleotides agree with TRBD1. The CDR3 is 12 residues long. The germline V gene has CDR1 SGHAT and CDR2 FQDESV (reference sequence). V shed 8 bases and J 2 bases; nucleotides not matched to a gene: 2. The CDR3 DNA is TGTGCCAGCCGGACAGGTCAAGAGACCCAGTACTTC. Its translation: CASRTGQETQYF.

The CDR3 bases are TGTGCCAGCAGCTTATCGGGACAGGGGAGTGGATACACTGAAGCTTTCTTT. Translated: CASSLSGQGSGYTEAFF. The chain uses TRBV7-9 and TRBJ1-1, with 10 bases lining up with TRBD1. Germline CDR1 and CDR2: SEHNR and FQNEAQ (reference sequence). V trimming: 2 bases; J trimming: 3 bases; junction bases outside the gene matches: 9. The CDR3 spans 17 residues.

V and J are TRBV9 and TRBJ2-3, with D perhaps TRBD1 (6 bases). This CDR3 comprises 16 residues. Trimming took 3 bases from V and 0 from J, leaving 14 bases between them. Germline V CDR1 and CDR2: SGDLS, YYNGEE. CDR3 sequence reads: CASSAHGGSSTDTQYF. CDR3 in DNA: TGTGCCAGCAGCGCCCATGGGGGCTCTAGCACAGATACGCAGTATTTT.

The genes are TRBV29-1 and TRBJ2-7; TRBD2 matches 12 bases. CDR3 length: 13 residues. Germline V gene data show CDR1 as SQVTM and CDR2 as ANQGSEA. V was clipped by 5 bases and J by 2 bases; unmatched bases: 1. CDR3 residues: CSVRLAGAYEQYF. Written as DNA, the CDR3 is TGCAGCGTTCGACTAGCGGGGGCCTACGAGCAGTACTTC.

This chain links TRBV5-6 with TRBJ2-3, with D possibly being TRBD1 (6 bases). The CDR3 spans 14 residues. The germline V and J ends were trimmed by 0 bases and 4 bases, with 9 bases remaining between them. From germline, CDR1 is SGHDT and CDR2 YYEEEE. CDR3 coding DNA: TGTGCCAGCAGCTTGGGACAGGTCTCAGATACGCAGTATTTT. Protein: CASSLGQVSDTQYF.

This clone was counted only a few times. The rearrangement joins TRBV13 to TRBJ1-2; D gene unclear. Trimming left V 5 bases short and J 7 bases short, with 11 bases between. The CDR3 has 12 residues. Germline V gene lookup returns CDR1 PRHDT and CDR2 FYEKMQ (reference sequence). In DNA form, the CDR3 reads TGTGCCAGCAGCAACTACCTTGGTGGCTACACCTTC. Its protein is CASSNYLGGYTF.

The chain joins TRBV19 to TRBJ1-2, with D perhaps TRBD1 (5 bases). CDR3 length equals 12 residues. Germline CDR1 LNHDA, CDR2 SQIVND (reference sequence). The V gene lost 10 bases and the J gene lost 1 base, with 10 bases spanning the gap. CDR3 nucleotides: TGTGCCATCCACGACAGTAACTATGGCTACACCTTC. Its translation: CAIHDSNYGYTF.

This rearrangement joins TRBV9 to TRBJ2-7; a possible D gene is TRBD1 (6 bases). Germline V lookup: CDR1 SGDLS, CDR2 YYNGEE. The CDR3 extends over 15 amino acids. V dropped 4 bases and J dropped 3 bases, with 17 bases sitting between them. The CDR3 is CASSTGLGPSYEQYF. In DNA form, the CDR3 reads TGTGCCAGCAGCACAGGGTTAGGGCCCAGCTACGAGCAGTACTTC.

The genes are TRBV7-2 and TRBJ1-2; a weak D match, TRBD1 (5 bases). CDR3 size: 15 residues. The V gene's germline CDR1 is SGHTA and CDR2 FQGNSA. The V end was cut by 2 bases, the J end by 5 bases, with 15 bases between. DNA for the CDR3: TGTGCCAGCAGCTTACCTCAGACAAGGGGTTATGGCTACACCTTC. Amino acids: CASSLPQTRGYGYTF.

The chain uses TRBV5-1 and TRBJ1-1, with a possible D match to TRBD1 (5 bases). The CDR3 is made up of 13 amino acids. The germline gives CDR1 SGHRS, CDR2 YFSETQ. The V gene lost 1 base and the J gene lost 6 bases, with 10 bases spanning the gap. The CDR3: CASSLMPGAEAFF. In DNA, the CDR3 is TGCGCCAGCAGCTTGATGCCGGGGGCTGAAGCTTTCTTT.

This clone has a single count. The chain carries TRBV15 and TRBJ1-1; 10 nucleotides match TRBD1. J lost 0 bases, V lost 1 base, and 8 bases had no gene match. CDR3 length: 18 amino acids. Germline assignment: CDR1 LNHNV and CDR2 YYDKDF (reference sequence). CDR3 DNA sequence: TGTGCCACCAGCAGAGGGGGACAGGGGACAGGGATGAACACTGAAGCTTTCTTT. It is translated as CATSRGGQGTGMNTEAFF. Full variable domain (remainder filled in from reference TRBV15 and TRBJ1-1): DAMVIQNPRYQVTQFGKPVTLSCSQTLNHNVMYWYQQKSSQAPKLLFHYYDKDFNNEADTPDNFQSRRPNTSFCFLDIRSPGLGDTAMYLCATSRGGQGTGMNTEAFFGQGTRLTVV.

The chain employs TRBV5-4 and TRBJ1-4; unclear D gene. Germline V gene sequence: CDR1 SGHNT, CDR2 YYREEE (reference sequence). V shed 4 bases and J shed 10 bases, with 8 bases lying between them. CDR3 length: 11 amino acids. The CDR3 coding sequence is TGTGCCAGCAGCCGCGGACTAAAACTGTTTTTT. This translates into CASSRGLKLFF.

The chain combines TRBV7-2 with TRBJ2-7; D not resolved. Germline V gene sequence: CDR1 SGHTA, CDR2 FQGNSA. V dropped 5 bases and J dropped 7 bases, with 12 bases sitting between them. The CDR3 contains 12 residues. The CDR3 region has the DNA TGTGCCAGCAGCCCGTATCTGAGTGAGCAGTACTTC. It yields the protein CASSPYLSEQYF.

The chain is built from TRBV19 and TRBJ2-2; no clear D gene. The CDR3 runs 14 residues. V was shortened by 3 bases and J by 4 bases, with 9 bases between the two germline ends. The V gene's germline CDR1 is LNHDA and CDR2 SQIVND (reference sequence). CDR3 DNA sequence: TGTGCCAGTAGTATGTCAGGTAGCACCGGGGAGCTGTTTTTT. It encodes CASSMSGSTGELFF.

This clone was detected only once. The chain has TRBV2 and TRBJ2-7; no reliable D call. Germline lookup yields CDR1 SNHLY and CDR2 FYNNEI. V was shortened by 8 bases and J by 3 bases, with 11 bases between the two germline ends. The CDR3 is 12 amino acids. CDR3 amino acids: CASGQQYYEQYF. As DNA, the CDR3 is TGTGCCAGCGGGCAGCAGTACTACGAGCAGTACTTC. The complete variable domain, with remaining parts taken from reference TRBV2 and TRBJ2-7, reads EPEVTQTPSHQVTQMGQEVILRCVPISNHLYFYWYRQILGQKVEFLVSFYNNEISEKSEIFDDQFSVERPDGSNFTLKIRSTKLEDSAMYFCASGQQYYEQYFGPGTRLTVT.

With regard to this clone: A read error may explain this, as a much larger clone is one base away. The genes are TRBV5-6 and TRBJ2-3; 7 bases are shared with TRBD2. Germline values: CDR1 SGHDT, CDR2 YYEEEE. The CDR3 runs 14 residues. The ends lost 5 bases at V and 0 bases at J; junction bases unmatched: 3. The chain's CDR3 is CASSNGGSTDTQYF. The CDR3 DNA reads TGTGCCAGCAGTAACGGGGGGAGCACAGATACGCAGTATTTT. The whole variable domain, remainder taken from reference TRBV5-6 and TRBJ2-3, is DAGVTQSPTHLIKTRGQQVTLRCSPKSGHDTVSWYQQALGQGPQFIFQYYEEEERQRGNFPDRFSGHQFPNYSSELNVNALLLGDSALYLCASSNGGSTDTQYFGPGTRLTVL.

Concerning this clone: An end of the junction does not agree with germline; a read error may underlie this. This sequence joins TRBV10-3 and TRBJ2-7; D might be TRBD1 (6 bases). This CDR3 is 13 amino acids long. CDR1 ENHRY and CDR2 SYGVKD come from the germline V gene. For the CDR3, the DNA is TGTGCGATCATGGACAGACAAGGCTACGAGCAGTACTTC. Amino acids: CAIMDRQGYEQYF.

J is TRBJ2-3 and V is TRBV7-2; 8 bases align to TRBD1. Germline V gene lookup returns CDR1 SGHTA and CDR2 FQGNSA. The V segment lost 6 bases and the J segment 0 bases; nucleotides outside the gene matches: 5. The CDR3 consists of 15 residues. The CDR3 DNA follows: TGTGCCAGCAGGTCAGGGGGCGGTAGCACAGATACGCAGTATTTT. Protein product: CASRSGGGSTDTQYF.

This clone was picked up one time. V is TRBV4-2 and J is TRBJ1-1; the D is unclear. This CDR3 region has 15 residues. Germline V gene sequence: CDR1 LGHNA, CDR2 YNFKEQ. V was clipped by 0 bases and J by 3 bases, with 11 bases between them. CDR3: CASSQEPGIHTEAFF. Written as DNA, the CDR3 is TGTGCCAGCAGCCAAGAGCCGGGGATTCACACTGAAGCTTTCTTT.

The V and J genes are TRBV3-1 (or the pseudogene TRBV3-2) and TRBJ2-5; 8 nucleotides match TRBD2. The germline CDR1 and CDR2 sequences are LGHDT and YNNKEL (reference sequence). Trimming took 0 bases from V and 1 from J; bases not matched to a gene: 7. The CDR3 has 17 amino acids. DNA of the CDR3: TGTGCCAGCAGCCAAGACTCTGCAGCGGGGGCCCAAGAGACCCAGTACTTC. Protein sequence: CASSQDSAAGAQETQYF.

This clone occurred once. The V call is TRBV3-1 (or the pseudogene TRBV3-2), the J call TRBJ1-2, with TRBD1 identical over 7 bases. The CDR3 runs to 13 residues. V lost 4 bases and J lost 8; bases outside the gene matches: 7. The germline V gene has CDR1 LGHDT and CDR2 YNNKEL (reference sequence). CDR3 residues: CASSPRQGWGYTF. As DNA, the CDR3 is TGTGCCAGCAGCCCCCGACAGGGATGGGGCTACACCTTC.

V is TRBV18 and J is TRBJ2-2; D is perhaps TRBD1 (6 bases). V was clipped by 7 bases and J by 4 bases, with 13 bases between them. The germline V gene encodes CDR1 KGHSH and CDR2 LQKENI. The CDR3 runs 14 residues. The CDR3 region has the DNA TGTGCCAGCTGCCCACAGGGCACCACCGGGGAGCTGTTTTTT. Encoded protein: CASCPQGTTGELFF.

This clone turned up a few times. This CDR3 reads CASSQDLTGELFF. The CDR3 nucleotides read TGTGCCAGCAGCCAAGACCTCACCGGGGAGCTGTTTTTT. This chain connects TRBV14 to TRBJ2-2; unclear D gene. CDR1 and CDR2 (germline): SGHDN, FVKESK. Trimming left V 0 bases short and J 4 bases short, with 3 bases between. The CDR3 runs to 13 residues.